What follows describes a single TCR beta chain. The antigen is undetermined. 60 Vbeta and 13 Jbeta primers were used in PCR. TCRdb's table, derived via immunoSEQ multiplex PCR, lists solely in-frame clones and lacks some. Its table lists some 130,000 clones. The data are from a study of cytomegalovirus exposure and HLA in healthy donors. Study-level points and caveats: The study recorded 164 TCR beta chains that were cytomegalovirus-associated. An analysis done earlier found most TCR beta V segments productive about 90% or about 30% of the time. HLA-A and HLA-B allele assignments for most subjects were reportedly predicted accurately using TCR beta sequences.

The V gene lost 4 bases and the J gene lost 8 bases, with 18 bases spanning the gap. There are 15 residues in the CDR3. Germline V gene sequence: CDR1 SGDLS, CDR2 YYNGEE. The specimen was PBMCs. The V and J genes are TRBV9 and TRBJ2-2, with a tentative D call TRBD2 (7 bases). This sequence originates from a man aged 18 to 30 in good health and CMV-seronegative. This chain's CDR3 is CASSLRGAQAGELFF. The CDR3 coding sequence is TGTGCCAGCAGCCTCCGGGGGGCCCAAGCGGGGGAGCTGTTTTTT. The entire variable domain, with the rest obtained from reference TRBV9 and TRBJ2-2, is as follows: DSGVTQTPKHLITATGQRVTLRCSPRSGDLSVYWYQQSLDQGLQFLIQYYNGEERAKGNILERFSAQQFPDLHSELNLSSLELGDSALYFCASSLRGAQAGELFFGEGSRLTVL.